This record concerns one T cell receptor (beta chain) sequence. TCRdb passed the 5' RACE reads through MiXCR, listing each CDR3 protein once. The repertoire has about 96,000 distinct CDR3 sequences, 8% to 10% of them found once; the top ten carry roughly 15%. This entry is derived from a study of T cells after yellow fever vaccination. Study conclusions and caveats: From the bulk population, abundant clonotypes could contaminate and appear within FACS-sorted repertoires.

CDR3 size: 12 residues. Per germline, CDR1 MNHEY and CDR2 SVGEGT. Trimming shortened V by 2 bases and J by 8 bases, and 6 bases separated the two germline ends. The specimen comprised CD8+ T cells not binding an NS4B(214-222) dextramer, sorted from PBMCs, sampled around 15 days after the first yellow fever vaccination. This chain links TRBV6-2 or TRBV6-3 with TRBJ2-2; D not certain. The receptor comes from a man younger than 35 who received the YFV17D yellow fever vaccine. CDR3 in DNA: TGTGCCAGCAGTTACCCTACTGGGGAGCTGTTTTTT. It specifies CASSYPTGELFF.